This TCR beta chain was retrieved from a study of blood T cell repertoires in COVID-19. Study details: COVID-19 samples collected from the United States, Italy and Spain covered acute and convalescent phases. PBMCs, B-cell-depleted T cells, or T cells were the source of the cDNA or gDNA that made up the material.

Authors' analysis steps: Quantification of nucleated cells was approximated via reference gene primer amplification. The method was immunoSEQ multiplex PCR; TCRdb's version includes in-frame clones alone and lacks a portion of them. The DNA gave D and trimming, while V, J and clone size come from that table. The sample shows more than 300,000 clones, around 82% of them seen only once. Germline V CDR1 and CDR2: MNHNS, SASEGT. The CDR3 length is 14 residues. V was shortened by 0 bases and J by 3 bases, with 6 bases between the two germline ends. This TCR came from a woman aged 45-65 years with acute or convalescent COVID-19. Sequencing input: peripheral blood. The V gene is TRBV6-1, the J gene TRBJ2-1; TRBD1 might be the D (6 bases). CDR3 sequence (DNA): TGTGCCAGCAGTGAAGCACAGGGCTACAATGAGCAGTTCTTC. This encodes CASSEAQGYNEQFF.